This TCR beta chain appears in the sequencing data of a study of beta chain features in type 1 diabetes. Whole-study results and caveats: Naive, central memory and Treg TCRB repertoires seemed to resemble each other more closely in patients than they did in healthy donors.

From germline, CDR1 is SGHRS and CDR2 YFSETQ. The CDR3 is 14 residues long. The germline V and J ends were trimmed by 0 bases and 4 bases, with 11 bases remaining between them. This clone has a handful of counts. What it recognizes is unknown. Expressed TCRB transcripts got sequenced, as all isolated RNA was reverse transcribed. About 3.57 million reads per sample were averaged for naive, central memory and regulatory samples. Sequenced by immunoSEQ multiplex PCR; TCRdb stores in-frame clones only, minus some. The sample lists around 190,000 clones; about 13% were seen once. The chain uses TRBV5-1 and TRBJ2-7; D perhaps matches TRBD2 (6 bases). The TCR originated in a woman in her late teens or twenties in good health. Sequencing used central memory CD4+ T cells from blood. Here the CDR3 DNA reads TGCGCCAGCAGCTTGGAACGGGAGCTATACGAGCAGTACTTC. This codes for CASSLERELYEQYF.